A single sample gave rise to the 8 T cell receptor beta chains below, sequenced in a study of cytomegalovirus exposure and HLA in healthy donors. The PCR ran on 60 Vbeta and 13 Jbeta primers. Measured with immunoSEQ multiplex PCR; TCRdb has only the in-frame clones, and not every one. The sample contains under 200,000 clones, around 72% of which appear only once. Sequencing was performed on PBMCs. These receptors originate from a female donor in good health and CMV-seronegative.

The chain uses TRBV4-3 and TRBJ1-5; 7 nucleotides agree with TRBD1. The CDR3 runs to 18 residues. J was trimmed by 3 bases and V by 0 bases; bases with no gene match: 11. Germline V CDR1 and CDR2: LGHNA, YSLEER. The CDR3 coding sequence is TGCGCCAGCAGCCAAGATACGTACGAGGGGGCGGTCAATCAGCCCCAGCATTTT. It specifies CASSQDTYEGAVNQPQHF.

To note about this clone: Other DNA sequences within the sample encode an identical CDR3. The V call is TRBV19, the J call TRBJ2-7; tentative D call: TRBD2 (6 bases). There are 13 residues in the CDR3. CDR1 and CDR2 from the germline V gene are LNHDA and SQIVND (reference sequence). Trimming removed 0 bases at V and 3 bases at J, with 6 bases between. The CDR3 nucleotides read TGTGCCAGTAGTATAGACGGGGGCTACGAGCAGTACTTC. Translation: CASSIDGGYEQYF.

This chain links TRBV27 with TRBJ2-2, with 12 bases that match TRBD2. The ends lost 3 bases at V and 3 bases at J; junction bases unmatched: 5. The germline V gene encodes CDR1 MNHEY and CDR2 SMNVEV (reference sequence). There are 17 residues in the CDR3. For the CDR3, the DNA is TGTGCCAGCAGTTTCCTAGCGGGAGGGCCCGACACCGGGGAGCTGTTTTTT. It encodes CASSFLAGGPDTGELFF.

This clone was recorded a few times. J is TRBJ1-1 and V is TRBV5-1; 9 bases match TRBD1. The V gene end was trimmed by 5 bases and the J gene end by 4 bases; junction bases not matched to a gene: 6. CDR1 is SGHRS, CDR2 YFSETQ, per germline. The CDR3 has 14 amino acids. CDR3 coding DNA: TGCGCCAGCAGACCCGGGACAGGGTCCACTGAAGCTTTCTTT. This encodes CASRPGTGSTEAFF.

The chain joins TRBV7-9 to TRBJ2-7; possible D gene TRBD2, 6 bases. The CDR3 is 15 amino acids. Germline V gene data show CDR1 as SEHNR and CDR2 as FQNEAQ (reference sequence). V dropped 5 bases and J dropped 2 bases, with 16 bases sitting between them. CDR3 nucleotide sequence: TGTGCCAGCAGCCCGGGACGGACGGGGGCCTACGAGCAGTACTTC. It encodes CASSPGRTGAYEQYF. Supplemented by reference TRBV7-9 and TRBJ2-7, the full variable domain reads DTGVSQNPRHKITKRGQNVTFRCDPISEHNRLYWYRQTLGQGPEFLTYFQNEAQLEKSRLLSDRFSAERPKGSFSTLEIQRTEQGDSAMYLCASSPGRTGAYEQYFGPGTRLTVT.

The chain employs TRBV7-2 and TRBJ2-1, with TRBD2 matching 8 bases. The V segment lost 5 bases and the J segment 3 bases; nucleotides outside the gene matches: 12. The CDR3 sequence is 17 residues long. The germline CDR1 and CDR2 sequences are SGHTA and FQGNSA. CDR3 DNA sequence: TGTGCCAGCAGCCCCTCGGGGGGAGCGGGGGTCTACAATGAGCAGTTCTTC. Translating gives CASSPSGGAGVYNEQFF.

CDR3 in amino acids: CAGMTSVQETQYF. The CDR3 nucleotides are TGTGCCGGGATGACTAGCGTACAAGAGACCCAGTACTTC. J is TRBJ2-5 and V is TRBV28; 8 bases align to TRBD2. Germline lookup yields CDR1 MDHEN and CDR2 SYDVKM. The CDR3 spans 13 residues. Trimming took 11 bases from V and 2 from J; bases not matched to a gene: 7.

The J gene is TRBJ1-6, the V gene TRBV7-9, with D maybe TRBD1 (5 bases). Germline V gene lookup returns CDR1 SEHNR and CDR2 FQNEAQ (reference sequence). The V and J ends lost 2 bases and 6 bases respectively, with 11 bases between them. The CDR3 sequence is 15 residues long. The CDR3 region is CASSLQGTTNSPLHF. Written as DNA, the CDR3 is TGTGCCAGCAGCTTACAGGGTACAACTAATTCACCCCTCCACTTT.